This passage covers 13 T cell receptor beta chains from one sample sequenced in a study of OX40 agonist ivuxolimab in advanced cancers. Produced via immunoSEQ multiplex PCR; TCRdb's table is partial and in-frame only. The profile shows around 77,000 clones, about 89% of them singletons. The specimen comprised CD4+ or CD8+ T cells sorted from blood, sampled in a trial of the OX40 agonist ivuxolimab. Receptor source: an adult with an advanced solid tumor such as melanoma, head and neck, liver or kidney cancer.

CDR3 sequence (DNA): TGCGCCAGCAGGGATACAGGGTCTGGGGGATATAATTCACCCCTCCACTTT. This translates into CASRDTGSGGYNSPLHF. The chain joins TRBV10-2 to TRBJ1-6; perhaps TRBD1 as D (6 bases). CDR3 length equals 17 residues. Deletions cut 6 bases from V and 4 bases from J, with 19 bases between. Germline CDR1 reads WSHSY; CDR2 reads SAAADI.

This clone was recorded once. The chain has TRBV30 and TRBJ1-3; D gene uncertain. The CDR3 runs 15 residues. Germline CDR1 and CDR2: GTSNPN and SVGIG (reference sequence). V lost 1 base, J lost 7 bases, and 17 bases lay in between. CDR3 in amino acids: CAWSAKTGRKNTIYF. The DNA for the CDR3 is TGTGCCTGGAGTGCGAAGACGGGGAGGAAGAACACCATATATTTT.

The chain combines TRBV9 with TRBJ2-3, with unresolved D. Trimming shortened V by 0 bases and J by 4 bases, and 12 bases separated the two germline ends. The CDR3 has 15 amino acids. Per germline, CDR1 SGDLS and CDR2 YYNGEE. Here the CDR3 DNA reads TGTGCCAGCAGCGTAGTAGGCCGACAAGCAGATACGCAGTATTTT. It is translated as CASSVVGRQADTQYF.

The J gene is TRBJ1-4, the V gene TRBV4-3; no clear D. V lost 0 bases to trimming and J lost 8 bases, with 1 base between them. The CDR3 spans 11 residues. Germline CDR1 reads LGHNA; CDR2 reads YSLEER. The CDR3 nucleotides read TGCGCCAGCAGCCAAGACGAAAAACTGTTTTTT. Its protein product is CASSQDEKLFF.

In DNA form, the CDR3 reads TGTGCCAGCAGTTCGTGGCTGCAAGAGACCCAGTACTTC. It codes for CASSSWLQETQYF. V is TRBV27 and J is TRBJ2-5; D gene unclear. This CDR3 is 13 amino acids long. With 4 bases removed from V and 2 bases from J, the gap between germline ends came to 8 bases. CDR1 is MNHEY and CDR2 is SMNVEV in the germline V gene (reference sequence).

This clone was observed once. The rearrangement joins TRBV27 to TRBJ2-1; 8 positions agree with TRBD2. Unmatched junction bases numbered 2, after V lost 3 bases and J lost 4 bases. The CDR3 extends over 14 amino acids. Germline CDR1 reads MNHEY; CDR2 reads SMNVEV (reference sequence). CDR3 loop: CASSLGLDYNEQFF. In DNA form, the CDR3 reads TGTGCCAGCAGTTTGGGACTAGATTACAATGAGCAGTTCTTC.

The chain employs TRBV19 and TRBJ2-2; either TRBD1 or TRBD2 may supply D (6 bases each). Germline V gene data show CDR1 as LNHDA and CDR2 as SQIVND (reference sequence). Trimming shortened V by 7 bases and J by 3 bases, and 15 bases separated the two germline ends. This CDR3 contains 15 residues. The CDR3 region is CASMGRQGHTGELFF. CDR3 DNA sequence: TGTGCCAGTATGGGGAGGCAGGGGCACACCGGGGAGCTGTTTTTT.

The chain couples TRBV5-8 to TRBJ1-1; D gene uncertain. Germline-derived CDR1 and CDR2 are SGHTS and YDEGEE. V was shortened by 4 bases and J by 0 bases, with 7 bases between the two germline ends. This CDR3 comprises 13 residues. The CDR3 DNA reads TGTGCCAGCAGCGTCTTCATGAACACTGAAGCTTTCTTT. This encodes CASSVFMNTEAFF.

The chain uses TRBV11-2 and TRBJ2-5; D may be TRBD1 or TRBD2 (5 bases each). Germline CDR1 is SGHAT and CDR2 is FQNNGV. The CDR3 spans 15 residues. Between the trimmed V and J ends, which lost 8 bases and 0 bases, there was a span of 16 bases. Here the CDR3 DNA reads TGTGCCAGCGGGGCCGAACTAGACTACCAAGAGACCCAGTACTTC. This codes for CASGAELDYQETQYF.

This clone has a single count. J is TRBJ1-1 and V is TRBV11-1; possibly TRBD1 for D (6 bases). In germline, CDR1 is SGHAT, CDR2 FQDESV (reference sequence). The CDR3 spans 16 residues. V lost 2 bases to trimming and J lost 1 base, with 14 bases between them. The CDR3 protein is CASSLIPGHRNTEAFF. The CDR3 bases are TGTGCCAGCAGCTTAATACCGGGACACAGGAACACTGAAGCTTTCTTT. Combining the CDR3 with reference TRBV11-1 and TRBJ1-1 gives the whole variable domain EAEVAQSPRYKITEKSQAVAFWCDPISGHATLYWYRQILGQGPELLVQFQDESVVDDSQLPKDRFSAERLKGVDSTLKIQPAELGDSAMYLCASSLIPGHRNTEAFFGQGTRLTVV.

This chain joins TRBV30 and TRBJ2-5; either TRBD1 or TRBD2 may fit D (6 bases each). The germline V gene encodes CDR1 GTSNPN and CDR2 SVGIG (reference sequence). The CDR3 covers 12 residues. V lost 3 bases and J 9 bases, leaving 14 bases between the germline ends. The CDR3 DNA follows: TGTGCCTGGAGCCGGGCCGGGGGCGCCCAGTACTTC. This encodes CAWSRAGGAQYF.

The chain couples TRBV4-3 to TRBJ1-3; D is unresolved. The CDR3 extends over 16 amino acids. CDR1 LGHNA and CDR2 YSLEER come from the germline V gene. Trimming took 0 bases from V and 0 from J, leaving 9 bases between them. The CDR3 reads CASSQEPANSGNTIYF. CDR3 in DNA: TGCGCCAGCAGCCAAGAACCGGCCAACTCTGGAAACACCATATATTTT.

The V and J genes are TRBV11-2 and TRBJ1-4; D is uncertain. This CDR3 is built from 16 residues. Germline loops: CDR1 SGHAT, CDR2 FQNNGV. V lost 5 bases and J 3 bases, leaving 16 bases between the germline ends. CDR3: CASSTGEGSANEKLFF. The CDR3 DNA reads TGTGCCAGCAGCACCGGAGAGGGTTCGGCTAATGAAAAACTGTTTTTT.